One sample yielded the 24 T cell receptor beta chains listed below, sequenced in a study of T cell responses to AZD1222 COVID-19 vaccine. Profiling relied on immunoSEQ multiplex PCR, and the TCRdb table lists in-frame clones only, not all of them. The table records 120,000 or so clones, around 83% of them present only once. Sample: peripheral blood, taken 28 days after the second AZD1222 dose. These receptors all stem from an adult who received the AZD1222 COVID-19 vaccine.

The chain joins TRBV5-1 to TRBJ1-1; D is perhaps TRBD1 (5 bases). Trimming stripped 5 bases from V and 0 bases from J, with 11 bases between. The CDR3 length is 14 residues. CDR1 is SGHRS, CDR2 YFSETQ, per germline. In DNA form, the CDR3 reads TGCGCCAGCAGACCCGGGGGGATGAACACTGAAGCTTTCTTT. Protein: CASRPGGMNTEAFF.

This chain uses TRBV18 with TRBJ1-1; 7 nucleotides agree with TRBD1. V shed 3 bases and J 0 bases; nucleotides not matched to a gene: 4. Germline V gene sequence: CDR1 KGHSH, CDR2 LQKENI. CDR3 size: 15 residues. The CDR3 protein is CASSPGQFMNTEAFF. CDR3 nucleotide sequence: TGTGCCAGCTCACCGGGACAGTTCATGAACACTGAAGCTTTCTTT.

This chain links TRBV19 with TRBJ1-5, with 9 bases fitting TRBD1. CDR1 is LNHDA and CDR2 is SQIVND in the germline V gene (reference sequence). V shed 10 bases and J 9 bases; nucleotides not matched to a gene: 10. CDR3 size: 13 residues. The CDR3 DNA sequence: TGTGCCACCTCCGGGACAGGGAGCAGGCCCCAGCATTTT. Translated, it gives CATSGTGSRPQHF.

The chain employs TRBV6-5 and TRBJ2-7; D is perhaps TRBD2 (5 bases). CDR3 length: 15 residues. V was trimmed by 6 bases and J by 2 bases, leaving 17 bases between them. Germline V gives CDR1 MNHEY, CDR2 SVGAGI. The CDR3 DNA sequence: TGTGCCAGCAGCCCGCAGAGGACTCACACCTACGAGCAGTACTTC. It translates to CASSPQRTHTYEQYF.

The chain combines TRBV12-5 with TRBJ1-2; no firm D call. Deletions cut 8 bases from V and 3 bases from J, with 13 bases between. CDR1 is LGHNT and CDR2 is FRNRAP in the germline V gene. The CDR3 length is 13 residues. CDR3 sequence: CASSWTNYYGYTF. The CDR3, as DNA: TGTGCTAGTTCTTGGACGAACTACTATGGCTACACCTTC.

V is TRBV7-9 and J is TRBJ2-1, with unresolved D. The CDR3 is made up of 14 amino acids. The V end was cut by 1 base, the J end by 0 bases, with 4 bases between. Germline-derived CDR1 and CDR2 are SEHNR and FQNEAQ (reference sequence). Here the CDR3 reads CASSLGNSYNEQFF. For the CDR3, the DNA is TGTGCCAGCAGCTTAGGGAACTCCTACAATGAGCAGTTCTTC.

This chain joins TRBV28 and TRBJ1-5, with D possibly being TRBD1 (5 bases). CDR1 and CDR2 from the germline V gene are MDHEN and SYDVKM. This CDR3 comprises 11 residues. Trimming pared 3 bases from V and 16 bases from J, leaving 13 bases between. The CDR3 DNA is TGTGCCAGCAGTTTGGGGCGGTTCAGTCATTTT. It translates to CASSLGRFSHF.

The chain carries TRBV3-1 (or the pseudogene TRBV3-2) and TRBJ1-1; weak D call: TRBD1 (6 bases). V was shortened by 1 base and J by 3 bases, with 12 bases between the two germline ends. The CDR3 has 15 amino acids. CDR1 LGHDT and CDR2 YNNKEL come from the germline V gene (reference sequence). Written as DNA, the CDR3 is TGTGCCAGCAGCCAAGTTCAGGGGCTCGACACTGAAGCTTTCTTT. Its translation is CASSQVQGLDTEAFF.

The gene calls are TRBV12-3 or TRBV12-4 and TRBJ1-4; D uncertain. The CDR3 is 13 residues long. Trimming took 4 bases from V and 2 from J, leaving 5 bases between them. CDR3 amino acids: CASSSRTNEKLFF. The CDR3 coding sequence is TGTGCCAGCAGTTCCCGGACTAATGAAAAACTGTTTTTT.

J is TRBJ2-7 and V is TRBV28; no clear D. V was shortened by 3 bases and J by 1 base, with 13 bases between the two germline ends. CDR3 length equals 15 residues. Germline V lookup: CDR1 MDHEN, CDR2 SYDVKM. This chain's CDR3 is CASSLISTASYEQYF. CDR3 sequence (DNA): TGTGCCAGCAGTTTGATTTCCACCGCGTCCTACGAGCAGTACTTC.

The chain recombines TRBV2 with TRBJ1-2; D ambiguous. The CDR3 loop spans 12 amino acids. The V gene's germline CDR1 is SNHLY and CDR2 FYNNEI. V was shortened by 8 bases and J by 5 bases, with 12 bases between the two germline ends. In nucleotides, the CDR3 is TGTGCCAGCGCCCTAACGGAGTATGGCTACACCTTC. Translation gives CASALTEYGYTF.

The rearrangement links TRBV18 to TRBJ2-7, with D possibly being TRBD1 (6 bases). CDR1 and CDR2 (germline): KGHSH, LQKENI. This CDR3 has 15 residues. The V and J ends lost 1 base and 2 bases respectively, with 12 bases between them. The CDR3 DNA reads TGTGCCAGCTCACCACGACGGACAGAGCCCTACGAGCAGTACTTC. It translates to CASSPRRTEPYEQYF.

The chain links TRBV6-1 to TRBJ2-1; 15 positions match TRBD2. Germline CDR1 and CDR2: MNHNS and SASEGT. CDR3 length: 16 amino acids. Trimming cost V 2 bases and J 7 bases; bases outside gene matches: 3. The CDR3 here is CASSEWGLAGGNEQFF. The CDR3 DNA follows: TGTGCCAGCAGTGAATGGGGACTAGCGGGGGGTAATGAGCAGTTCTTC.

The V gene is TRBV28, the J gene TRBJ1-5, with TRBD1 matching over 8 bases. This CDR3 is built from 15 residues. Per germline, CDR1 MDHEN and CDR2 SYDVKM. After removal of 5 bases from V and 6 bases from J, the junction contained 9 bases not matched to a gene. CDR3 nucleotide sequence: TGTGCCAGCAGTCTTTCAGGGGGCCGAGTTCAGCCCCAGCATTTT. Translated: CASSLSGGRVQPQHF.

This chain connects TRBV20-1 to TRBJ2-7; TRBD2 might be the D (5 bases). Trimming stripped 2 bases from V and 7 bases from J, with 9 bases between. Germline-derived CDR1 and CDR2 are DFQATT and SNEGSKA (reference sequence). This CDR3 is 11 amino acids long. For the CDR3, the DNA is TGCAGTGCTAGAAGAGGGTATGAGCAGTACTTC. Protein: CSARRGYEQYF.

The rearrangement uses TRBV11-2 and TRBJ2-7, with 13 bases lining up with TRBD2. Losses at the gene ends were 2 bases for V and 6 bases for J; bases not matched to a gene: 4. Looked up from germline, CDR1 is SGHAT and CDR2 is FQNNGV. This CDR3 region has 15 residues. The CDR3 nucleotides are TGTGCCAGCAGCTTAACACTAGCGGGGGGGCGCGAGCAGTACTTC. It translates to CASSLTLAGGREQYF.

CDR3 sequence reads: CASFPIGEVSGNTIYF. The CDR3 nucleotides read TGTGCCAGCTTCCCAATCGGGGAAGTTTCTGGAAACACCATATATTTT. The chain is built from TRBV18 and TRBJ1-3; the D is unclear. Looked up from germline, CDR1 is KGHSH and CDR2 is LQKENI. The V gene lost 7 bases and the J gene lost 1 base, with 17 bases spanning the gap. The CDR3 totals 16 residues. The variable domain in full, with the rest retrieved from reference TRBV18 and TRBJ1-3, is NAGVMQNPRHLVRRRGQEARLRCSPMKGHSHVYWYRQLPEEGLKFMVYLQKENIIDESGMPKERFSAEFPKEGPSILRIQQVVRGDSAAYFCASFPIGEVSGNTIYFGEGSWLTVV.

Comments on this clone: The same CDR3 is also encoded by other DNA sequences in this sample. The gene calls are TRBV6-1 and TRBJ1-1, with 10 nucleotides matching TRBD1. V lost 2 bases and J lost 6; bases outside the gene matches: 12. Per the germline V gene, CDR1 is MNHNS and CDR2 is SASEGT. This CDR3 contains 17 residues. The CDR3 spells CASSEKSDRGFSAEAFF. In DNA, the CDR3 is TGTGCCAGCAGTGAAAAGTCGGACAGGGGGTTTTCAGCTGAAGCTTTCTTT.

This chain links TRBV6-5 with TRBJ1-3, with a tentative D call TRBD1 (5 bases). The V and J ends lost 6 bases and 0 bases respectively, with 9 bases between them. The CDR3 contains 14 residues. The germline V gene has CDR1 MNHEY and CDR2 SVGAGI. CDR3 DNA sequence: TGTGCCAGCAGATACGACAGCTCTGGAAACACCATATATTTT. It encodes CASRYDSSGNTIYF.

This chain connects TRBV6-1 to TRBJ1-1; D may be TRBD1 (5 bases). Trimming left V 6 bases short and J 11 bases short, with 16 bases between. Per the germline V gene, CDR1 is MNHNS and CDR2 is SASEGT. This CDR3 has 12 amino acids. CDR3 DNA: TGTGCCAGCAGATCCACATCCCCAGGGGCTTTCTTT. Translating it yields CASRSTSPGAFF.

The chain combines TRBV11-2 with TRBJ2-5, with 9 positions matching TRBD1. J was trimmed by 0 bases and V by 4 bases; bases with no gene match: 12. This CDR3 is built from 18 residues. Germline CDR1 reads SGHAT; CDR2 reads FQNNGV. The CDR3 nucleotides are TGTGCCAGCAGCTCCGGGACAGGGAACCTAGGGAACCAAGAGACCCAGTACTTC. Translation gives CASSSGTGNLGNQETQYF.

This clone has a single count. This chain links TRBV20-1 with TRBJ2-4; 8 nucleotides line up with TRBD2. The V gene's germline CDR1 is DFQATT and CDR2 SNEGSKA (reference sequence). The ends lost 4 bases at V and 8 bases at J; junction bases unmatched: 13. The CDR3 runs 15 residues. DNA of the CDR3: TGCAGTGCTATTGATAGCGGGGAAACAACGTACATTCAGTACTTC. Protein sequence: CSAIDSGETTYIQYF.

V is TRBV15 and J is TRBJ2-3; D is possibly TRBD2 (7 bases). The CDR3 sequence is 15 residues long. V gave up 1 base and J gave up 7 bases, with 15 bases separating them. The germline V gene encodes CDR1 LNHNV and CDR2 YYDKDF (reference sequence). DNA for the CDR3: TGTGCCACCAGCAGAGCGGGGGGACAAAGCCATACGCAGTATTTT. Translation: CATSRAGGQSHTQYF.

The J gene is TRBJ2-5, the V gene TRBV21-1; the table's D call of TRBD1 was not tested on the DNA. TRBV21-1 is flagged as a pseudogene. The length of the CDR3 is 16 residues. The CDR3 nucleotides read TGTGCCAGCAGCAAGGTAAGACAGGGAAGGCAAGAGACCCAGTACTTC. Amino acid sequence: CASSKVRQGRQETQYF.